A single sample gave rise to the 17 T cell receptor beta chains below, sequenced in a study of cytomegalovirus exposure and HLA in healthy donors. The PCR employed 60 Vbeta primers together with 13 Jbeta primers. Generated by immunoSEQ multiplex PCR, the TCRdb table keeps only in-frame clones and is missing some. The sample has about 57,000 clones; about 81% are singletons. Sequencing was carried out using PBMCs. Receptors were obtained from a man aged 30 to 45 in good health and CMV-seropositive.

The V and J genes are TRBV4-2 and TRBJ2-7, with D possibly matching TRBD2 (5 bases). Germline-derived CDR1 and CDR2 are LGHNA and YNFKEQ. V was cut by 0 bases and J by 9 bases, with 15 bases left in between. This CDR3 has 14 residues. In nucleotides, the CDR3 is TGTGCCAGCAGCCAAGAGCTAAAGGGAGAAGGGCAGTACTTC. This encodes CASSQELKGEGQYF.

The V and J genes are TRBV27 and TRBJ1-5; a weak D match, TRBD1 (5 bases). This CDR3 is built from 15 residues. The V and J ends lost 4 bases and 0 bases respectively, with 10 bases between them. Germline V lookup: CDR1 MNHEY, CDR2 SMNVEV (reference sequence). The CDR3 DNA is TGTGCCAGCAGTTCTGCAGGGCATAGCAATCAGCCCCAGCATTTT. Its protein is CASSSAGHSNQPQHF.

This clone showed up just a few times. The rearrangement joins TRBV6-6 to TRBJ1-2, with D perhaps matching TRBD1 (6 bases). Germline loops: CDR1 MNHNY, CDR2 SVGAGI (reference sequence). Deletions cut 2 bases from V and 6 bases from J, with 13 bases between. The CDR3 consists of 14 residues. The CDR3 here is CASSYGKQGHGYTF. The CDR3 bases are TGTGCCAGCAGTTACGGCAAACAGGGACATGGCTACACCTTC.

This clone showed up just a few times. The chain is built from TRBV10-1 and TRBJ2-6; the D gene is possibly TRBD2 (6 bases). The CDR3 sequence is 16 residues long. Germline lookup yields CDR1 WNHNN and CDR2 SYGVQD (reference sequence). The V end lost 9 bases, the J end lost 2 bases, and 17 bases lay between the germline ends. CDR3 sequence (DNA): TGCGCCAGAACAAGCGGGCAAACCCCTGGGGCCAACGTCCTGACTTTC. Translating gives CARTSGQTPGANVLTF.

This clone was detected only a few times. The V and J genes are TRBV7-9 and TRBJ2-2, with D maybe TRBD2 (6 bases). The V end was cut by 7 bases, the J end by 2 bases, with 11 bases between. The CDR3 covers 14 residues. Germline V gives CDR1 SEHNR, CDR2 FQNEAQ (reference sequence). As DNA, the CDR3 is TGTGCCAGCACGAAGCGGGCTAACACCGGGGAGCTGTTTTTT. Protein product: CASTKRANTGELFF. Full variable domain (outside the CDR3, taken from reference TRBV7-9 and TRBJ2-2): DTGVSQNPRHKITKRGQNVTFRCDPISEHNRLYWYRQTLGQGPEFLTYFQNEAQLEKSRLLSDRFSAERPKGSFSTLEIQRTEQGDSAMYLCASTKRANTGELFFGEGSRLTVL.

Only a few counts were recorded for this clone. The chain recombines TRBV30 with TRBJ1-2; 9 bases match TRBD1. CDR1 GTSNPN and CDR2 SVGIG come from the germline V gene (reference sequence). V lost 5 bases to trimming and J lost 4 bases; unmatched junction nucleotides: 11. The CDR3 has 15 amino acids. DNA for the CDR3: TGTGCCTGGGGAGAGGTTGGACAGGGGCGCTATGGCTACACCTTC. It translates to CAWGEVGQGRYGYTF.

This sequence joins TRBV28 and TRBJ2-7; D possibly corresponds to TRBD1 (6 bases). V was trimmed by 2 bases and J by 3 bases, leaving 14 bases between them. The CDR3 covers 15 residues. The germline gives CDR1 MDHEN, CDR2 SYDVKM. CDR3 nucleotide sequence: TGTGCCAGCAGTTTAGGGCTCAGGGGCAACTACGAGCAGTACTTC. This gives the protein CASSLGLRGNYEQYF.

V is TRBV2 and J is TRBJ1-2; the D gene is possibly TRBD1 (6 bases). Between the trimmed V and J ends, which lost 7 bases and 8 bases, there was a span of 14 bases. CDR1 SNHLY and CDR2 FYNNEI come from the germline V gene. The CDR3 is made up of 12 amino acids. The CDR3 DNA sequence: TGTGCCAGCAACCCCACAGGGTGGGGCTACACCTTC. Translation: CASNPTGWGYTF.

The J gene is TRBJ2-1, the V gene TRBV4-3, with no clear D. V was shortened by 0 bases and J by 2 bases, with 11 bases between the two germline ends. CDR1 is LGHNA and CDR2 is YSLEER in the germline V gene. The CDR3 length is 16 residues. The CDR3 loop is CASSQDVLQAYNEQFF. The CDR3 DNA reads TGCGCCAGCAGCCAAGACGTACTCCAGGCCTACAATGAGCAGTTCTTC.

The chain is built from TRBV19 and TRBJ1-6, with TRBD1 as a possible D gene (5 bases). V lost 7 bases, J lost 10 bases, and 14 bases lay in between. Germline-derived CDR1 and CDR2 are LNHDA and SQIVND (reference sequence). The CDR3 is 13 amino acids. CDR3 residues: CASTVREGSPLHF. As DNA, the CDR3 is TGTGCCAGTACCGTCAGGGAGGGATCACCCCTCCACTTT.

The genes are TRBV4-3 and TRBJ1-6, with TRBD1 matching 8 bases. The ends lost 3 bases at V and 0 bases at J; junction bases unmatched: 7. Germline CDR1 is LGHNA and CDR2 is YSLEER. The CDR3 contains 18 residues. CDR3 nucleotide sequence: TGCGCCAGCAGCCAGGTGGGACAGGAGAGCTCCTATAATTCACCCCTCCACTTT. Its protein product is CASSQVGQESSYNSPLHF.

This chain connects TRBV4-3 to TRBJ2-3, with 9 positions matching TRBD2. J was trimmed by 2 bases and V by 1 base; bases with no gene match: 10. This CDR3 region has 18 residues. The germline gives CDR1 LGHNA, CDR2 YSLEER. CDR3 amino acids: CASSQAGAGGSFTDTQYF. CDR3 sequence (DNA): TGCGCCAGCAGCCAAGCGGGAGCGGGGGGTTCCTTCACAGATACGCAGTATTTT.

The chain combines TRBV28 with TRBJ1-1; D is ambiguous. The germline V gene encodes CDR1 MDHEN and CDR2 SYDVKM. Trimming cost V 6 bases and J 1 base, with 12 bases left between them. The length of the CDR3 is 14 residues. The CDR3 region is CASSSSGRNTEAFF. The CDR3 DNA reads TGTGCCAGCAGCTCCAGCGGGCGGAACACTGAAGCTTTCTTT. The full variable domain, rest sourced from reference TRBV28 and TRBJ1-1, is DVKVTQSSRYLVKRTGEKVFLECVQDMDHENMFWYRQDPGLGLRLIYFSYDVKMKEKGDIPEGYSVSREKKERFSLILESASTNQTSMYLCASSSSGRNTEAFFGQGTRLTVV.

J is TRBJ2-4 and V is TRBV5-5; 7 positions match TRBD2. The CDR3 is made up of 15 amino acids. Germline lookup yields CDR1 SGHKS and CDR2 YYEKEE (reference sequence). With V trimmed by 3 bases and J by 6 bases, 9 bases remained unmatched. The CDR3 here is CASSSSGTNLNIQYF. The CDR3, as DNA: TGTGCCAGCAGCTCCTCCGGGACTAACCTAAACATTCAGTACTTC.

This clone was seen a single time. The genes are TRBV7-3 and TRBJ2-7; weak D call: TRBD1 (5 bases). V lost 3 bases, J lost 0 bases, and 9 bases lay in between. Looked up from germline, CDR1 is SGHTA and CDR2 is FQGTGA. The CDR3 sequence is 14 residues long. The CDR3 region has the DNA TGTGCCAGCAGCTTGGGGCCGAGCTCCTACGAGCAGTACTTC. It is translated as CASSLGPSSYEQYF.

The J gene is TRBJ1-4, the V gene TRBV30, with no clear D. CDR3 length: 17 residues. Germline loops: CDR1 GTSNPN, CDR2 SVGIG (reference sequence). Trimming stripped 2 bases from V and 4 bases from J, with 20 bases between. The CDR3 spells CAWSYSSWRARNEKLFF. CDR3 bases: TGTGCCTGGAGTTACAGTTCCTGGAGGGCCCGTAATGAAAAACTGTTTTTT.

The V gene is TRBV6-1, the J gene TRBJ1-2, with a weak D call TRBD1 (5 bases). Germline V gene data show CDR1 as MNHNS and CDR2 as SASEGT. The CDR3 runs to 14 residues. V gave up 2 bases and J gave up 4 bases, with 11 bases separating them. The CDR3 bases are TGTGCCAGCAGTGAACGCGGGGGTGGCTATGGCTACACCTTC. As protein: CASSERGGGYGYTF.